Presented here are 20 T cell receptor beta chains from one specimen sequenced in a study of T-cell reconstitution after alpha-beta-depleted transplantation in children. Unique molecular identifiers featured in how the TCRbeta library was prepared. A single record per CDR3 protein comes from TCRdb applying MiXCR to the PCR reads. This sample has a few hundred thousand distinct CDR3 sequences, with about 14% found just once. Sequencing used PBMCs, obtained from the stem cell graft. The receptors stem from a human donor who donated a stem cell graft to a child with Fanconi anemia.

The V gene is TRBV29-1, the J gene TRBJ2-7; the D gene is possibly TRBD2 (6 bases). V lost 6 bases and J 5 bases, leaving 11 bases between the germline ends. The CDR3 length is 11 residues. Germline assignment: CDR1 SQVTM and CDR2 ANQGSEA. The DNA of the CDR3 is TGCAGCGTGGGGGAGGAACACGAGCAGTACTTC. This codes for CSVGEEHEQYF.

This clonotype was counted many times. The J gene is TRBJ2-3, the V gene TRBV7-2, with a tentative D call TRBD2 (6 bases). The CDR3 totals 15 residues. Trimming left V 5 bases short and J 6 bases short, with 18 bases between. Germline V lookup: CDR1 SGHTA, CDR2 FQGNSA. The CDR3 DNA sequence: TGTGCCAGCAGCCTACAACCCGGGGGAACGGATACGCAGTATTTT. It encodes CASSLQPGGTDTQYF.

This clonotype showed up just a few times. The J gene is TRBJ1-2, the V gene TRBV20-1, with D maybe TRBD1 (5 bases). This CDR3 comprises 12 residues. Germline V gives CDR1 DFQATT, CDR2 SNEGSKA (reference sequence). Trimming removed 5 bases from V and 8 bases from J, with 15 bases in between. CDR3: CSAGRGKDGYTF. CDR3 DNA: TGCAGTGCTGGCCGGGGGAAGGACGGCTACACCTTC.

The CDR3 region is CATSRAGTGPDTQYF. CDR3 nucleotide sequence: TGTGCCACCAGCAGGGCCGGGACAGGCCCCGATACGCAGTATTTT. The chain is built from TRBV15 and TRBJ2-3; 8 bases line up with TRBD1. The CDR3 runs to 15 residues. Unmatched junction bases numbered 8, after V lost 3 bases and J lost 6 bases. In germline, CDR1 is LNHNV, CDR2 YYDKDF (reference sequence).

The CDR3 DNA reads TGTGCCTGGAGAAAAAGTGAGGACGGGGAGCTGTTTTTT. Its translation: CAWRKSEDGELFF. The chain combines TRBV30 with TRBJ2-2, with D unclear. Germline V CDR1 and CDR2: GTSNPN, SVGIG (reference sequence). The CDR3 is 13 residues long. V dropped 3 bases and J dropped 7 bases, with 12 bases sitting between them.

This clonotype was seen more than once but under ten times. The chain links TRBV9 to TRBJ2-7, with D perhaps TRBD2 (6 bases). V lost 4 bases, J lost 6 bases, and 17 bases lay in between. The CDR3 loop spans 14 amino acids. CDR1 and CDR2 from the germline V gene are SGDLS and YYNGEE. CDR3 in amino acids: CASSQGTQRTEQYF. DNA of the CDR3: TGTGCCAGCAGCCAAGGGACTCAAAGGACCGAGCAGTACTTC.

This sequence joins TRBV16 and TRBJ1-1; D unclear. Trimming cost V 4 bases and J 2 bases, with 14 bases left between them. The CDR3 runs 15 residues. Germline CDR1 reads KGHSY; CDR2 reads FQNENV. CDR3 nucleotides: TGTGCCAGCAGCCCAGCGACAACAAGAAACACTGAAGCTTTCTTT. Translated: CASSPATTRNTEAFF. The variable domain in full, with the rest retrieved from reference TRBV16 and TRBJ1-1, is GEEVAQTPKHLVRGEGQKAKLYCAPIKGHSYVFWYQQVLKNEFKFLISFQNENVFDETGMPKERFSAKCLPNSPCSLEIQATKLEDSAVYFCASSPATTRNTEAFFGQGTRLTVV.

The chain uses TRBV3-1 and TRBJ2-3; 9 bases fit TRBD2. V shed 10 bases and J 4 bases; nucleotides not matched to a gene: 18. Germline V gene data show CDR1 as LGHDT and CDR2 as YNNKEL (reference sequence). The CDR3 is 17 residues long. DNA for the CDR3: TGTGCCAACGGCAGGAATAGCGGGGGCCCCCCCCCAGATACGCAGTATTTT. Translating gives CANGRNSGGPPPDTQYF.

The chain employs TRBV28 and TRBJ2-7; D may be TRBD1 (6 bases). Trimming took off 6 bases at V and 3 bases at J, with 9 bases between the two ends. CDR1 and CDR2 (germline): MDHEN, SYDVKM. The CDR3 contains 12 residues. The DNA of the CDR3 is TGTGCCAGCAGGGACAGCTTCTACGAGCAGTACGTC. Amino acid sequence: CASRDSFYEQYV.

The rearrangement joins TRBV20-1 to TRBJ1-6; 9 bases fit TRBD1. J was trimmed by 6 bases and V by 0 bases; bases with no gene match: 6. The CDR3 has 16 amino acids. CDR1 and CDR2 from the germline V gene are DFQATT and SNEGSKA (reference sequence). CDR3 amino acids: CSARDPETGGNSPLHF. The CDR3 DNA follows: TGCAGTGCTAGAGACCCCGAGACAGGGGGTAATTCACCCCTCCACTTT.

This clonotype occurred a few times. The rearrangement joins TRBV29-1 to TRBJ1-2; no clear D gene. The CDR3 runs to 13 residues. The germline V gene encodes CDR1 SQVTM and CDR2 ANQGSEA. V lost 7 bases to trimming and J lost 4 bases, with 16 bases between them. CDR3 protein: CSARHAGSYGYTF. The CDR3 DNA sequence: TGCAGCGCAAGACACGCGGGGAGCTATGGCTACACCTTC. The full variable domain, in which reference TRBV29-1 and TRBJ1-2 provide the parts outside the CDR3, is SAVISQKPSRDICQRGTSLTIQCQVDSQVTMMFWYRQQPGQSLTLIATANQGSEATYESGFVIDKFPISRPNLTFSTLTVSNMSPEDSSIYLCSARHAGSYGYTFGSGTRLTVV.

This clonotype was picked up many times. The chain combines TRBV5-1 with TRBJ2-3, with D possibly matching TRBD2 (5 bases). Germline assignment: CDR1 SGHRS and CDR2 YFSETQ. V shed 6 bases and J shed 1 base, with 12 bases lying between them. The CDR3 consists of 14 residues. The DNA of the CDR3 is TGCGCCAGCACCCGGGAAGGAGGCACAGATACGCAGTATTTT. This encodes CASTREGGTDTQYF.

This clonotype was seen many times. V gene TRBV5-1 combines with J gene TRBJ2-4; tentatively, D is TRBD1 (6 bases). Trimming stripped 0 bases from V and 5 bases from J, with 9 bases between. CDR1 is SGHRS and CDR2 is YFSETQ in the germline V gene. The CDR3 spans 14 residues. CDR3: CASSLAGAENIQYF. Written as DNA, the CDR3 is TGCGCCAGCAGCTTGGCAGGGGCCGAAAACATTCAGTACTTC.

The chain has TRBV5-5 and TRBJ2-3; 9 bases map to TRBD1. In germline, CDR1 is SGHKS, CDR2 YYEKEE (reference sequence). The CDR3 extends over 16 amino acids. After removal of 2 bases from V and 4 bases from J, the junction contained 8 bases not matched to a gene. The CDR3 DNA reads as TGTGCCAGCAGCTTAGGACAGGGGAGGAGTTCAGATACGCAGTATTTT. This translates into CASSLGQGRSSDTQYF.

The chain employs TRBV12-3 or TRBV12-4 and TRBJ2-7; D is uncertain. V gave up 5 bases and J gave up 0 bases, with 8 bases separating them. The CDR3 is made up of 13 amino acids. CDR3 DNA: TGTGCCAGCAGTCTTCAGCTCTCCTACGAGCAGTACGTC. Translation gives CASSLQLSYEQYV.

This clonotype was counted a few times. The chain joins TRBV10-3 to TRBJ2-5; D tentatively reads TRBD1 or TRBD2 (5 bases each). The germline V and J ends were trimmed by 3 bases and 4 bases, with 9 bases remaining between them. Germline-derived CDR1 and CDR2 are ENHRY and SYGVKD. This CDR3 is built from 13 residues. CDR3 loop: CAISDGGRETQYF. CDR3 in DNA: TGTGCCATCAGTGATGGGGGTCGAGAGACCCAGTACTTC.

CDR3 in amino acids: CASSLAGQGRANTEAFF. In nucleotides, the CDR3 is TGCGCCAGCAGCTTGGCGGGACAGGGGAGGGCGAACACTGAAGCTTTCTTT. The chain joins TRBV5-1 to TRBJ1-1; TRBD1 agrees at 10 bases. Trimming cost V 0 bases and J 1 base; bases outside gene matches: 6. The CDR3 has 17 amino acids. Germline V gene data show CDR1 as SGHRS and CDR2 as YFSETQ.

This clonotype was recorded many times. This chain joins TRBV12-3 or TRBV12-4 and TRBJ1-3; D remains unclear. The CDR3 covers 13 residues. Between the trimmed V and J ends, which lost 5 bases and 2 bases, there was a span of 7 bases. The CDR3 sequence: CASSGPTGNTIYF. CDR3 bases: TGTGCCAGCAGTGGCCCCACTGGAAACACCATATATTTT.

The chain employs TRBV2 and TRBJ2-1; 7 bases align to TRBD2. The CDR3 extends over 12 amino acids. Germline CDR1 SNHLY, CDR2 FYNNEI. V dropped 6 bases and J dropped 8; count of bases not matched to a gene: 4. The CDR3 DNA reads TGTGCCAGCAGGGTTCGGGGGGATGAGCAGTTCTTC. Amino acids: CASRVRGDEQFF. Based on the CDR3 plus reference TRBV2 and TRBJ2-1, the full variable domain is EPEVTQTPSHQVTQMGQEVILRCVPISNHLYFYWYRQILGQKVEFLVSFYNNEISEKSEIFDDQFSVERPDGSNFTLKIRSTKLEDSAMYFCASRVRGDEQFFGPGTRLTVL.

This clonotype was counted many times. The CDR3 DNA is TGTGCCAGCAGCGTAGTGACCGGGGAGCTGTTTTTT. It is translated as CASSVVTGELFF. The genes are TRBV9 and TRBJ2-2; D remains unclear. Germline loops: CDR1 SGDLS, CDR2 YYNGEE. CDR3 size: 12 residues. The germline V and J ends were trimmed by 0 bases and 5 bases, with 2 bases remaining between them.